The sequence of this T cell receptor (beta chain) was determined in a study of CD8+ T cells in alopecia areata (dated by TCRdb to 2016 to 2019). With respect to the entire study: The treated patients, all with moderate-to-severe alopecia areata, were enrolled in an open-label pilot trial of oral tofacitinib given at 5 to 10 mg twice daily. Clonality in the scalp was compared among normal scalp (n=4), patchy alopecia areata scalp (n=8), and alopecia totalis/universalis scalp (n=8). On the human side, TCRbeta sequencing was run on scalp tissue and on sorted CD4+ and CD8+ peripheral blood T cells from healthy controls and from alopecia areata patients with either patchy or totalis/universalis disease. Patients received tofacitinib for 6 to 18 months and were then followed off drug for 6 months to check for delayed response and recurrence. Amplification of TCRbeta CDR3 regions was done by immunoSEQ multiplex PCR using 35 Vbeta forward primers and 13 Jbeta reverse primers. To study T cell clonal expansion in alopecia areata, the researchers applied high-throughput TCRbeta sequencing to both the C3H/HeJ mouse model and human patients. The SALT score, which quantifies the percentage of affected scalp surface area, was used to measure disease severity in treated patients. Tofacitinib-treated patients had biopsies at baseline and at 4 and 24 weeks of treatment, with a later scalp biopsy in several patients. RNA was extracted with the PAXgene miRNA kit for fixed scalp, the miRNeasy kit for PBMCs, and the RNeasy kit for mouse skin.

Comment on this clone: No cognate antigen has been identified for it. Base qualities are missing; no much larger clone stands one base away.

Overall study outcomes, separate from this receptor: Unlike mouse skin, where gammadelta T cells dominate, normal human skin contains resident alphabeta T cells that get sequenced too, which complicates analysis of the scalp TCR repertoire. Many expanded lesional clones persisted in scalp and blood during tofacitinib treatment, which may partly explain relapse after stopping treatment. TCR sequences shared between patients were less clear than in mice, possibly partly because of HLA diversity in the patient population. The treated cohort was small, with a single nonresponder, so links between baseline CD8+ expansion and response need larger studies. Tofacitinib significantly decreased scalp clonality and the number of expanded CD8+ clones among the top 100 scalp clones. Higher clonality and more expanded CD8+ clones were observed in lesional scalp than in normal scalp, particularly in alopecia totalis/universalis, a finding suggestive of antigenic drive.

Library generation was performed with the immunoSEQ multiplex PCR assay. To provide template for TCR sequencing, every sample had RNA extracted and reverse transcribed into cDNA. First-strand cDNA was synthesized with SuperScript III using a 2:1 mix of oligo-dT and random hexamers. A synthetic immune receptor repertoire was used to measure amplification bias, and any remaining bias was corrected computationally. The source study handled its data this way. After raw reads were preprocessed to remove errors, the CDR3 was defined following IMGT conventions as running from the conserved cysteine to phenylalanine. Clonality was computed as 1 minus the Shannon entropy, with the entropy normalized by log2 of the number of productive unique TCRs. Whether scalp clones were CD4 or CD8 was inferred by matching scalp TCRbeta sequences against CD4 and CD8 repertoires sorted from blood. Here the immuneACCESS table is served through TCRdb, limited to in-frame sequences with V and J called. Missing clones are a known gap in these copies; in checked studies unresolved V genes cover under half, and the rest lacks a known reason. The V and J calls and clone size were taken over from that table, and D and trimming were inferred from the DNA. This sample comprises about 120,000 clones, more than 45% of them detected only once. Roughly 0.5% of the sample is in the top ten clones.

Reading the label with the study, this specimen's time point is: 4 weeks on oral tofacitinib. The sample's treatment or condition label, in plain terms: oral pan-JAK inhibitor, 5-10 mg twice daily. Lesional scalp punch biopsies and peripheral blood were collected from alopecia areata patients. After PBMCs were isolated by density centrifugation and stained for CD3, CD4 and CD8, a FACSAria was used to sort CD4+ and CD8+ T cells. The CDR3 contains 13 residues, cysteine and phenylalanine counted. Of the read, only the CDR3 DNA is kept; its 39 bases are in frame from base 1. Reading the germline V gene gives CDR1 SQVTM and CDR2 ANQGSEA. V lost 4 bases and J lost 6 bases; the stretch between them is 15 bases long.

In this chain, TRBV29-1 is recombined with TRBJ1-1; no confident D gene assignment can be made. The source is a human donor with alopecia areata. The sequences come from CD4+ T cells sorted from blood, collected at week 4, from a patient treated with tofacitinib. The CDR3 has the sequence CSVGAYSSAEAFF. The nucleotide sequence reads as follows: TGCAGCGTTGGTGCGTACAGCTCCGCTGAAGCTTTCTTT.